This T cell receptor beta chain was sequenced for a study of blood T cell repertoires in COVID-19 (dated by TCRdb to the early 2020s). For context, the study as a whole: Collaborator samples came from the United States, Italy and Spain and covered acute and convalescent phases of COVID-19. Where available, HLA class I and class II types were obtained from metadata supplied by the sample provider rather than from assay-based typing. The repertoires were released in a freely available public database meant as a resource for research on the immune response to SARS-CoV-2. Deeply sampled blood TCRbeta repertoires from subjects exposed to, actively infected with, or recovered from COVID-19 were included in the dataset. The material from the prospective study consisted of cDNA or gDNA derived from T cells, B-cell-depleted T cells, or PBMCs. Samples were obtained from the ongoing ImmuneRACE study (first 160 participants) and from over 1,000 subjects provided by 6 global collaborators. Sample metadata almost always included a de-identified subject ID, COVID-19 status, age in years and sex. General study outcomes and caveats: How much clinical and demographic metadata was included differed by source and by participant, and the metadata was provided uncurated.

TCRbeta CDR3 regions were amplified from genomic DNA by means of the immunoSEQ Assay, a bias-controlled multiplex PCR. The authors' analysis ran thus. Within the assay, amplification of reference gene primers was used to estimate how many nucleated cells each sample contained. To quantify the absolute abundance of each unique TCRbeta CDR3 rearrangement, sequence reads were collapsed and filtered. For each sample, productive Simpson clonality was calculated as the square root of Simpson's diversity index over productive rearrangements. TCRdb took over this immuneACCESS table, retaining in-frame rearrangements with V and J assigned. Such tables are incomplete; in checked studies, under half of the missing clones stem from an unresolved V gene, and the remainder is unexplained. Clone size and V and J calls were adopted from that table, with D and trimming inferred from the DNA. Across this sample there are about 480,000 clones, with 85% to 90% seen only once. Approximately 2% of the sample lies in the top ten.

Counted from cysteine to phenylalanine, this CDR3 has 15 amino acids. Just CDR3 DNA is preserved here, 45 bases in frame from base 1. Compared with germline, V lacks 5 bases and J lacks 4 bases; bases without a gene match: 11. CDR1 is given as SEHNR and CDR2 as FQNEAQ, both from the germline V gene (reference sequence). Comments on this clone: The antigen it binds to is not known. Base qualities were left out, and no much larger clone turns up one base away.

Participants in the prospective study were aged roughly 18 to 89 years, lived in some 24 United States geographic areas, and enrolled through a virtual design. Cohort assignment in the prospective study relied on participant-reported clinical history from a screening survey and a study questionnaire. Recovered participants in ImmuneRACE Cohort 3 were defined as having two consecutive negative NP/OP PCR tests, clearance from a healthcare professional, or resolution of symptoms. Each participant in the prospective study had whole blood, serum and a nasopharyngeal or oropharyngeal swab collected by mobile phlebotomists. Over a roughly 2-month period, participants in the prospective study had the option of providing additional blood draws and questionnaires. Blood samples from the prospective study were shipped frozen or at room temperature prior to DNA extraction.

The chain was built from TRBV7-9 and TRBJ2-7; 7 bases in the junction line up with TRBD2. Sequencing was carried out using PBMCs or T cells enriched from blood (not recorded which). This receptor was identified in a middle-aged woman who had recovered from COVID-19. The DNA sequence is TGTGCCAGCAGCCGCCAGGGAGGGACGCGGTACGAGCAGTACTTC. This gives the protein CASSRQGGTRYEQYF.